This note documents a single T cell receptor beta chain sequence. The CDR3 has 13 residues. Trimming shortened V by 2 bases and J by 1 base, and 6 bases separated the two germline ends. The germline CDR1 and CDR2 sequences are GTSNPN and SVGIG (reference sequence). Source study methods: How many nucleated cells were present was estimated from reference gene primer amplification. Sequencing used immunoSEQ multiplex PCR; TCRdb keeps in-frame clones, though not all of them. That table is the source of V, J and clone size, and D and trimming were worked out from the DNA. Seen here are 65,000 to 90,000 clones, roughly 89% observed once, and the top ten hold about 10%. These data are taken from a study of blood T cell repertoires in COVID-19. On the study more broadly: Specimens from acute and convalescent COVID-19 originated in the United States, Italy and Spain. In each case, the material was cDNA or gDNA derived from T cells, B-cell-depleted T cells, or PBMCs.

The gene calls are TRBV30 and TRBJ1-5, with D uncertain. Specimen: peripheral blood. The sequence was obtained from a man at least 80 years old with acute or convalescent COVID-19. The DNA of the CDR3 is TGTGCCTGGAGTAGCGGCAGCAATCAGCCCCAGCATTTT. As protein: CAWSSGSNQPQHF.